These 29 T cell receptor beta chains share one sample of origin, sequenced in a study of cytomegalovirus exposure and HLA in healthy donors. PCR used 60 Vbeta primers and 13 Jbeta primers. Repertoires were generated with immunoSEQ multiplex PCR, while TCRdb's copy carries only in-frame clones and drops some. The data contain about 100,000 clones, roughly 70% of them singletons. The sequencing input was PBMCs. The receptors originated from a middle-aged man in good health and CMV-seropositive.

The chain combines TRBV7-9 with TRBJ2-1, with TRBD1 matching 8 bases. Germline V gene data show CDR1 as SEHNR and CDR2 as FQNEAQ (reference sequence). The CDR3 has 12 amino acids. V gave up 5 bases and J gave up 10 bases; unmatched junction bases: 4. The CDR3 DNA reads TGTGCCAGCAGCCCGGGACAGGCGGAGCAGTTCTTC. Translation gives CASSPGQAEQFF.

This clone was seen just once. J is TRBJ2-3 and V is TRBV7-9; D is perhaps TRBD2 (5 bases). The CDR3 runs 15 residues. Trimming took 4 bases from V and 0 from J, leaving 11 bases between them. Germline V gene lookup returns CDR1 SEHNR and CDR2 FQNEAQ (reference sequence). The CDR3 protein is CASSSRLTSTDTQYF. DNA of the CDR3: TGTGCCAGCAGCTCCCGACTAACTAGCACAGATACGCAGTATTTT.

The V call is TRBV10-3, the J call TRBJ2-7; the D gene is possibly TRBD2 (6 bases). The germline V gene encodes CDR1 ENHRY and CDR2 SYGVKD. V dropped 0 bases and J dropped 1 base, with 10 bases sitting between them. This CDR3 comprises 15 residues. CDR3 loop: CAISESAGRSYEQYF. The CDR3, as DNA: TGTGCCATCAGTGAGTCGGCGGGACGGTCCTACGAGCAGTACTTC.

The chain combines TRBV7-2 with TRBJ2-7; D gene ambiguous. Germline CDR1 SGHTA, CDR2 FQGNSA. The CDR3 runs 13 residues. Trimming stripped 5 bases from V and 5 bases from J, with 13 bases between. The DNA for the CDR3 is TGTGCCAGCAGCGCTCGCGGCTTCAACGAGCAGTACTTC. Its translation is CASSARGFNEQYF.

This rearrangement joins TRBV7-3 to TRBJ2-3, with D possibly matching TRBD2 (5 bases). From germline, CDR1 is SGHTA and CDR2 FQGTGA. Trimming shortened V by 4 bases and J by 1 base, and 9 bases separated the two germline ends. This CDR3 has 14 residues. CDR3 residues: CASSSGVGTDTQYF. The CDR3 DNA follows: TGTGCCAGCAGCTCCGGGGTTGGCACAGATACGCAGTATTTT.

The chain joins TRBV6-5 to TRBJ2-1; 15 bases map to TRBD2. The CDR3 covers 15 residues. CDR1 and CDR2 (germline): MNHEY, SVGAGI. Trimming removed 9 bases from V and 9 bases from J; junction bases left unmatched: 9. CDR3 DNA sequence: TGTGCCAGTCGTCCCGGGACTAGCGGGAGGAGTGAGCAGTTCTTC. Translation gives CASRPGTSGRSEQFF.

The chain recombines TRBV9 with TRBJ1-2, with 8 bases matching TRBD1. The V and J ends lost 4 bases and 3 bases, in that order; junction bases with no gene match: 2. CDR1 SGDLS and CDR2 YYNGEE come from the germline V gene. The CDR3 contains 13 residues. CDR3 loop: CASSPTGDYGYTF. The CDR3 bases are TGTGCCAGCAGCCCGACAGGGGACTATGGCTACACCTTC.

This clone was observed once. The V call is TRBV7-9, the J call TRBJ2-2; 7 bases are shared with TRBD2. J was trimmed by 5 bases and V by 0 bases; bases with no gene match: 3. The CDR3 contains 15 residues. Germline V gene lookup returns CDR1 SEHNR and CDR2 FQNEAQ (reference sequence). CDR3 nucleotides: TGTGCCAGCAGCTTAGCGGGAGGGGAGACCGGGGAGCTGTTTTTT. Translated, it gives CASSLAGGETGELFF.

This rearrangement joins TRBV7-8 to TRBJ2-2, with 7 bases lining up with TRBD1. The CDR3 covers 15 residues. The V segment lost 5 bases and the J segment 5 bases; nucleotides outside the gene matches: 8. Germline CDR1 and CDR2: SGHVS and FQNEAQ. The CDR3 reads CASSPGTVGTGELFF. Here the CDR3 DNA reads TGTGCCAGCAGCCCCGGGACAGTAGGGACCGGGGAGCTGTTTTTT.

Only a few counts were recorded for this clone. The genes are TRBV6-5 and TRBJ1-1, with 7 bases fitting TRBD1. This CDR3 is 15 amino acids long. V lost 4 bases, J lost 2 bases, and 7 bases stayed unmatched. Per the germline V gene, CDR1 is MNHEY and CDR2 is SVGAGI. CDR3 amino acids: CASSSHRGPNTEAFF. The CDR3 DNA follows: TGTGCCAGCAGTTCCCACAGGGGACCCAACACTGAAGCTTTCTTT.

The V gene is TRBV15, the J gene TRBJ1-1; D might be TRBD1 (6 bases). V gave up 5 bases and J gave up 6 bases, with 22 bases separating them. Germline V gene data show CDR1 as LNHNV and CDR2 as YYDKDF (reference sequence). The CDR3 loop spans 16 amino acids. The CDR3 loop is CATSGLFGRGVAEAFF. CDR3 DNA sequence: TGTGCCACCAGCGGTTTATTTGGGAGGGGGGTCGCTGAAGCTTTCTTT.

The chain recombines TRBV5-4 with TRBJ1-1; D uncertain. V dropped 6 bases and J dropped 4 bases, with 13 bases sitting between them. CDR1 is SGHNT and CDR2 is YYREEE in the germline V gene (reference sequence). This CDR3 is built from 13 residues. CDR3: CASKDGGGTEAFF. DNA for the CDR3: TGTGCCAGCAAGGACGGTGGAGGCACTGAAGCTTTCTTT.

The gene calls are TRBV29-1 and TRBJ2-6; a possible D gene is TRBD2 (6 bases). Germline assignment: CDR1 SQVTM and CDR2 ANQGSEA. The CDR3 is 16 amino acids. V shed 3 bases and J shed 0 bases, with 12 bases lying between them. This chain's CDR3 is CSVEGGPNSGANVLTF. The CDR3 DNA sequence: TGCAGCGTTGAGGGGGGTCCCAACTCTGGGGCCAACGTCCTGACTTTC.

The gene calls are TRBV11-1 and TRBJ2-1, with TRBD2 matching over 10 bases. CDR1 SGHAT and CDR2 FQDESV come from the germline V gene (reference sequence). V shed 5 bases and J 3 bases; nucleotides not matched to a gene: 4. The CDR3 contains 15 residues. CDR3 sequence: CASSLGLADYNEQFF. In DNA form, the CDR3 reads TGTGCCAGCAGCCTCGGACTAGCGGACTACAATGAGCAGTTCTTC.

V usage is TRBV30 and J usage is TRBJ2-3; 8 bases align to TRBD2. This CDR3 comprises 17 residues. The V gene end was trimmed by 0 bases and the J gene end by 1 base; junction bases not matched to a gene: 9. Germline loops: CDR1 GTSNPN, CDR2 SVGIG (reference sequence). The CDR3 bases are TGTGCCTGGAGTGTGTATGAGCGGGAGATGGGCACAGATACGCAGTATTTT. Translation gives CAWSVYEREMGTDTQYF. The complete variable domain, with remaining parts taken from reference TRBV30 and TRBJ2-3, reads SQTIHQWPATLVQPVGSPLSLECTVEGTSNPNLYWYRQAAGRGLQLLFYSVGIGQISSEVPQNLSASRPQDRQFILSSKKLLLSDSGFYLCAWSVYEREMGTDTQYFGPGTRLTVL.

This chain links TRBV5-5 with TRBJ2-3; D ambiguous. Trimming left V 0 bases short and J 2 bases short, with 10 bases between. The germline V gene encodes CDR1 SGHKS and CDR2 YYEKEE (reference sequence). The CDR3 length is 15 residues. The CDR3 reads CASSLDVRNTDTQYF. CDR3 coding DNA: TGTGCCAGCAGCTTGGATGTCAGAAACACAGATACGCAGTATTTT.

The chain has TRBV2 and TRBJ2-1, with no clear D. V was shortened by 3 bases and J by 15 bases, with 15 bases between the two germline ends. Germline CDR1 and CDR2: SNHLY and FYNNEI. This CDR3 is built from 12 residues. CDR3: CASSELRHSWFF. DNA for the CDR3: TGTGCCAGCAGTGAGTTAAGGCACAGCTGGTTCTTC.

The chain combines TRBV5-4 with TRBJ2-2; a possible D gene is TRBD1 (6 bases). Germline CDR1 SGHNT, CDR2 YYREEE (reference sequence). The V gene lost 3 bases and the J gene lost 10 bases, with 13 bases spanning the gap. CDR3 length: 13 amino acids. This chain's CDR3 is CASSSPQGEELFF. The CDR3 DNA follows: TGTGCCAGCAGCTCCCCACAGGGTGAGGAGCTGTTTTTT.

This clone was detected a few times. This chain uses TRBV4-1 with TRBJ2-7; 7 bases are shared with TRBD1. The CDR3 extends over 14 amino acids. V dropped 3 bases and J dropped 4; count of bases not matched to a gene: 6. Germline CDR1 and CDR2: MGHRA and YSYEKL. The CDR3 bases are TGCGCCAGCAGCCATTATGCAGGGGGTTACGAGCAGTACTTC. It is translated as CASSHYAGGYEQYF.

The chain links TRBV6-1 to TRBJ2-1, with 12 bases fitting TRBD2. The V segment lost 7 bases and the J segment 9 bases; nucleotides outside the gene matches: 7. Germline CDR1 and CDR2: MNHNS and SASEGT. The CDR3 spans 14 residues. CDR3 DNA: TGTGCCAGCATCAGGTCTAGCGGGAGGGGTGAGCAGTTCTTC. This gives the protein CASIRSSGRGEQFF.

V gene TRBV5-4 combines with J gene TRBJ2-1; maybe TRBD2 (5 bases). This CDR3 has 13 amino acids. Per germline, CDR1 SGHNT and CDR2 YYREEE (reference sequence). Between the trimmed V and J ends, which lost 2 bases and 6 bases, there was a span of 9 bases. CDR3 nucleotide sequence: TGTGCCAGCAGCTTTGGACTTGGCAATGAGCAGTTCTTC. This translates into CASSFGLGNEQFF.

This clone was found a few times. This chain joins TRBV7-9 and TRBJ2-5; D remains ambiguous. Germline V gene sequence: CDR1 SEHNR, CDR2 FQNEAQ (reference sequence). CDR3 length equals 15 residues. V lost 5 bases to trimming and J lost 2 bases, with 15 bases between them. The CDR3 protein is CASSPPLEAQETQYF. CDR3 DNA sequence: TGTGCCAGCAGCCCTCCCTTAGAGGCGCAAGAGACCCAGTACTTC.

This clone has just one count. The rearrangement uses TRBV5-4 and TRBJ2-1; 10 nucleotides line up with TRBD1. V shed 4 bases and J 3 bases; nucleotides not matched to a gene: 4. The CDR3 runs to 15 residues. Germline CDR1 SGHNT, CDR2 YYREEE (reference sequence). CDR3 sequence reads: CASSNRDRGYNEQFF. CDR3 coding DNA: TGTGCCAGCAGCAACCGGGACAGGGGCTACAATGAGCAGTTCTTC. Supplemented by reference TRBV5-4 and TRBJ2-1, the full variable domain reads ETGVTQSPTHLIKTRGQQVTLRCSSQSGHNTVSWYQQALGQGPQFIFQYYREEENGRGNFPPRFSGLQFPNYSSELNVNALELDDSALYLCASSNRDRGYNEQFFGPGTRLTVL.

This clone was counted between two and nine times. The V gene is TRBV6-1, the J gene TRBJ2-1; 10 bases align to TRBD2. V was clipped by 4 bases and J by 7 bases; unmatched bases: 7. From germline, CDR1 is MNHNS and CDR2 SASEGT. This CDR3 has 15 residues. The DNA for the CDR3 is TGTGCCAGCAGTGTAGGACTAGCGGAGGCGAATGAGCAGTTCTTC. Amino acid sequence: CASSVGLAEANEQFF.

The rearrangement joins TRBV7-2 to TRBJ1-3, with D tentatively TRBD1 (5 bases). Germline CDR1 is SGHTA and CDR2 is FQGNSA. The ends were cut back, 5 bases at V and 0 bases at J, with 11 bases in the middle. This CDR3 is built from 15 residues. DNA of the CDR3: TGTGCCAGCAGCCGCGGACACTCCTCTGGAAACACCATATATTTT. Translated, it gives CASSRGHSSGNTIYF.

The count of this clone is one. This chain links TRBV6-5 with TRBJ2-1; 7 bases match TRBD1. Losses at the gene ends were 2 bases for V and 1 base for J; bases not matched to a gene: 2. The CDR3 is 15 amino acids. Germline V lookup: CDR1 MNHEY, CDR2 SVGAGI. CDR3 loop: CASSYGTDSYNEQFF. The CDR3 bases are TGTGCCAGCAGTTACGGGACAGATTCCTACAATGAGCAGTTCTTC.

V gene TRBV30 combines with J gene TRBJ2-7; the D gene is possibly TRBD1 (5 bases). The length of the CDR3 is 12 residues. The germline gives CDR1 GTSNPN, CDR2 SVGIG (reference sequence). With 1 base removed from V and 9 bases from J, the gap between germline ends came to 13 bases. DNA for the CDR3: TGTGCCTGGAGTGAAGGGTCTGGGGCGCAGTACTTC. This sequence encodes CAWSEGSGAQYF.

The chain couples TRBV4-1 to TRBJ2-2; D remains ambiguous. The V and J ends lost 2 bases and 3 bases respectively, with 4 bases between them. Per germline, CDR1 MGHRA and CDR2 YSYEKL. CDR3 length: 13 amino acids. The CDR3 coding sequence is TGCGCCAGCAGCCAACCTTACACCGGGGAGCTGTTTTTT. As protein: CASSQPYTGELFF.

This chain connects TRBV12-1 to TRBJ2-7; TRBD2 is the table's D call and was not checked against the DNA. TRBV12-1 is shown as a pseudogene. The CDR3 extends over 17 amino acids. The DNA of the CDR3 is TGTGCCAGCAGCTTTACCCCCCCAAAGCGGGAGTCCTACGAGCAGTACTTC. Protein: CASSFTPPKRESYEQYF.